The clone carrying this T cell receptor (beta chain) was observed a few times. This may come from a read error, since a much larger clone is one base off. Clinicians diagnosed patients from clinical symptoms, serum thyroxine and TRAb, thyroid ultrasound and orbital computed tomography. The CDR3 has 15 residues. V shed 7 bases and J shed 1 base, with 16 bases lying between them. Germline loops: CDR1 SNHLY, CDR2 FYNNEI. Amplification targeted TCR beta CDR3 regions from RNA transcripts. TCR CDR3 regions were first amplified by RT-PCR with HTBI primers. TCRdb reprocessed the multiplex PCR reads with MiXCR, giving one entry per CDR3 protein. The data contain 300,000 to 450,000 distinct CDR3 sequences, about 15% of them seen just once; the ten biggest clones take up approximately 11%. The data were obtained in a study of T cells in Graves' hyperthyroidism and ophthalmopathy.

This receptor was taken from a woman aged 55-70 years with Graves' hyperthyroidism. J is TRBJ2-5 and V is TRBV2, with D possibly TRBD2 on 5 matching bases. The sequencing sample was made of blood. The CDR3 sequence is CASTERAAIQETQYF. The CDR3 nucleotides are TGTGCCAGCACGGAGAGGGCGGCGATCCAAGAGACCCAGTACTTC.